This entry lists 15 T cell receptor beta chains sequenced from one sample in a study of blood T cell repertoires in COVID-19. Only in-frame clones appear in the TCRdb table, and some are missing; sequencing was by immunoSEQ multiplex PCR. The data contain 300,000 to 350,000 clones, roughly 89% of them singletons. The sequencing sample was made of PBMCs or T cells enriched from blood (not recorded which). These receptor sequences come from a woman aged 18-29 years who had recovered from COVID-19.

The genes are TRBV7-7 and TRBJ2-7, with 11 bases that match TRBD2. The V gene end was trimmed by 5 bases and the J gene end by 6 bases; junction bases not matched to a gene: 3. Germline values: CDR1 SSHAT, CDR2 FNYEAQ (reference sequence). The CDR3 loop spans 13 amino acids. The CDR3 DNA follows: TGTGCCAGCAGCGAACTAGCGGGAGTCGAGCAGTACTTC. The encoded protein is CASSELAGVEQYF. Looking up the rest from reference TRBV7-7 and TRBJ2-7 gives the full variable domain: GAGVSQSPRYKVTKRGQDVTLRCDPISSHATLYWYQQALGQGPEFLTYFNYEAQPDKSGLPSDRFSAERPEGSISTLTIQRTEQRDSAMYRCASSELAGVEQYFGPGTRLTVT.

The J gene is TRBJ2-7, the V gene TRBV28; the D gene is possibly TRBD2 (6 bases). The germline V and J ends were trimmed by 6 bases and 2 bases, with 17 bases remaining between them. Germline assignment: CDR1 MDHEN and CDR2 SYDVKM. The length of the CDR3 is 15 residues. This CDR3 reads CASSQVLAVPYEQYF. For the CDR3, the DNA is TGTGCCAGCAGCCAAGTACTAGCAGTCCCCTACGAGCAGTACTTC.

The chain uses TRBV6-5 and TRBJ2-5, with D possibly TRBD1 on 6 matching bases. There are 15 residues in the CDR3. Trimming removed 4 bases at V and 1 base at J, with 13 bases between. CDR1 and CDR2 from the germline V gene are MNHEY and SVGAGI. The CDR3 protein is CASSSRDNLQETQYF. In DNA, the CDR3 is TGTGCCAGCAGTTCCAGGGACAATCTCCAAGAGACCCAGTACTTC.

CDR3: CASGDRDSNQPQHF. Written as DNA, the CDR3 is TGTGCCAGCGGCGACAGGGATAGCAATCAGCCCCAGCATTTT. V usage is TRBV28 and J usage is TRBJ1-5, with 7 bases that match TRBD1. The length of the CDR3 is 14 residues. Germline values: CDR1 MDHEN, CDR2 SYDVKM. Unmatched junction bases numbered 4, after V lost 8 bases and J lost 0 bases.

The chain employs TRBV29-1 and TRBJ1-4, with D possibly being TRBD1 (5 bases). Germline V gene sequence: CDR1 SQVTM, CDR2 ANQGSEA. This CDR3 is built from 13 residues. Between the trimmed V and J ends, which lost 7 bases and 7 bases, there was a span of 16 bases. CDR3 sequence: CSAVVGGGEKLFF. CDR3 bases: TGCAGCGCCGTAGTCGGGGGGGGTGAAAAACTGTTTTTT.

The chain carries TRBV24-1 and TRBJ2-7, with 7 bases aligning to TRBD2. J lost 0 bases, V lost 3 bases, and 4 bases had no gene match. The CDR3 covers 15 residues. Germline V lookup: CDR1 KGHDR, CDR2 SFDVKD. CDR3 in amino acids: CATSDSGAGSYEQYF. Here the CDR3 DNA reads TGTGCCACCAGTGATAGCGGGGCGGGCTCCTACGAGCAGTACTTC.

The chain carries TRBV5-1 and TRBJ1-6, with D possibly being TRBD1 (5 bases). The germline gives CDR1 SGHRS, CDR2 YFSETQ. This CDR3 spans 19 amino acids. The CDR3 nucleotides are TGCGTCGCGCATATCTGGGGGGGAGGATTCGCCAAAATTAATTCACCCCTCCACTTT. Its protein is CVAHIWGGGFAKINSPLHF. The variable domain in full, completed from reference TRBV5-1 and TRBJ1-6, reads KAGVTQTPRYLIKTRGQQVTLSCSPISGHRSVSWYQQTPGQGLQFLFEYFSETQRNKGNFPGRFSGRQFSNSRSEMNVSTLELGDSALYLCVAHIWGGGFAKINSPLHFGNGTRLTVT.

The chain combines TRBV11-2 with TRBJ2-6, with D possibly matching TRBD2 (7 bases). Germline V gene data show CDR1 as SGHAT and CDR2 as FQNNGV. This CDR3 is 18 amino acids long. The V gene lost 2 bases and the J gene lost 0 bases, with 14 bases spanning the gap. CDR3 sequence: CASSLNRGGSSGANVLTF. CDR3 in DNA: TGTGCCAGCAGCTTAAATAGGGGGGGAAGCTCTGGGGCCAACGTCCTGACTTTC.

The chain is built from TRBV27 and TRBJ2-7, with D perhaps TRBD2 (5 bases). This CDR3 is 14 amino acids long. Per the germline V gene, CDR1 is MNHEY and CDR2 is SMNVEV (reference sequence). V was trimmed by 7 bases and J by 0 bases, leaving 13 bases between them. CDR3 residues: CASTNTTSSYEQYF. For the CDR3, the DNA is TGTGCCAGCACCAACACCACTAGCTCCTACGAGCAGTACTTC.

The chain recombines TRBV30 with TRBJ1-2; D is perhaps TRBD1 (5 bases). The CDR3 length is 13 residues. V lost 1 base, J lost 4 bases, and 10 bases lay in between. The germline V gene has CDR1 GTSNPN and CDR2 SVGIG (reference sequence). The CDR3 DNA reads as TGTGCCTGGAGTGGGGGGGAAGGCTATGGCTACACCTTC. Translation gives CAWSGGEGYGYTF.

V is TRBV28 and J is TRBJ1-1; a possible D gene is TRBD1 (6 bases). V lost 5 bases and J 6 bases, leaving 16 bases between the germline ends. In germline, CDR1 is MDHEN, CDR2 SYDVKM. This CDR3 region has 14 residues. The CDR3 nucleotides read TGTGCCAGCAGTCCGGGGGGAGGGGGACCTGAAGCTTTCTTT. Translating it yields CASSPGGGGPEAFF.

The chain carries TRBV6-2 or TRBV6-3 and TRBJ2-7; D perhaps matches TRBD1 (5 bases). Germline V gene lookup returns CDR1 MNHEY and CDR2 SVGEGT. Trimming left V 2 bases short and J 5 bases short, with 10 bases between. The CDR3 has 13 amino acids. CDR3 in DNA: TGTGCCAGCAGTTACGGGGCAGGGAACGAGCAGTACTTC. Translation gives CASSYGAGNEQYF.

The chain couples TRBV10-3 to TRBJ2-2, with a tentative D call TRBD1 (6 bases). V dropped 3 bases and J dropped 6 bases, with 11 bases sitting between them. The CDR3 is 14 residues long. Germline CDR1 and CDR2: ENHRY and SYGVKD. The CDR3 loop reads CAISEGGKSGELFF. CDR3 in DNA: TGTGCCATCAGTGAAGGGGGTAAATCCGGGGAGCTGTTTTTT.

The genes are TRBV7-6 and TRBJ2-7, with 8 nucleotides matching TRBD1. Germline V gives CDR1 SGHVS, CDR2 FNYEAQ. The CDR3 has 15 amino acids. Trimming took 5 bases from V and 5 from J; bases not matched to a gene: 11. The CDR3 spells CASSGQTGEYNEQYF. DNA of the CDR3: TGTGCCAGCAGCGGTCAGACAGGGGAGTACAACGAGCAGTACTTC.

The genes are TRBV10-3 and TRBJ2-3; the match to TRBD2 covers 8 bases. CDR3 length: 16 residues. In germline, CDR1 is ENHRY, CDR2 SYGVKD. Trimming removed 4 bases from V and 1 base from J; junction bases left unmatched: 7. DNA for the CDR3: TGTGCCATCAGTGCCCTACTAGCGGAAGGCACAGATACGCAGTATTTT. It codes for CAISALLAEGTDTQYF.